Described below is a single T cell receptor beta chain sequence and its context. The assay was immunoSEQ multiplex PCR, and TCRdb's table has in-frame clones only and misses some. Of about 68,000 clones detected, approximately 80% appear once; the ten largest clones hold over 1.1%. The CDR3 loop spans 14 amino acids. CDR1 LNHDA and CDR2 SQIVND come from the germline V gene (reference sequence). The V and J ends lost 10 bases and 1 base respectively, with 16 bases between them. This sample is part of a study of OX40 agonist ivuxolimab in advanced cancers. This specimen consisted of CD4+ or CD8+ T cells sorted from blood, obtained in a trial of the OX40 agonist ivuxolimab. The clonotype originates from an adult with an advanced solid tumor such as melanoma, head and neck, liver or kidney cancer. The chain recombines TRBV19 with TRBJ1-1; D may be TRBD1 (5 bases). The CDR3 nucleotides are TGTGCCACTAAGGGCCAGGGTCAGAACACTGAAGCTTTCTTT. Residues: CATKGQGQNTEAFF.